This TCR beta chain was documented in a study of blood T cell repertoires in COVID-19. Study details: Sites across the United States, Italy and Spain contributed samples from acute and convalescent COVID-19. From T cells, B-cell-depleted T cells, or PBMCs came the material, which was cDNA or gDNA.

Generated by immunoSEQ multiplex PCR, the TCRdb table keeps only in-frame clones and is missing some. The repertoire holds 250,000 or so clones, with about 88% as singletons. Germline V gene lookup returns CDR1 LNHDA and CDR2 SQIVND (reference sequence). V lost 10 bases to trimming and J lost 4 bases; unmatched junction nucleotides: 13. The length of the CDR3 is 15 residues. Seattle's enrolled individuals joined amid active infection and were then monitored longitudinally. The rearrangement links TRBV19 to TRBJ2-5, with 9 bases aligning to TRBD1. The receptor was isolated from a woman aged 60 to 75 with COVID-19, enrolled during active disease. The sample was peripheral blood. CDR3 coding DNA: TGTGCCACCCGCCCAGGGACAGGGTTAGCAGAGACCCAGTACTTC. Amino acids: CATRPGTGLAETQYF.